The entry below gives a single T cell receptor beta chain sequence along with its context. The ends were cut back, 5 bases at V and 1 base at J, with 13 bases in the middle. The CDR3 extends over 15 amino acids. Germline V gene sequence: CDR1 MNHEY, CDR2 SMNVEV (reference sequence). The sample comes from a study of T cells in narcolepsy. Only in-frame clones appear in the TCRdb table, and some are missing; sequencing was by immunoSEQ multiplex PCR. The sample includes tens of thousands of clones, 87% of them seen just once. The chain employs TRBV27 and TRBJ2-3; a weak D match, TRBD1 (6 bases). Material: CD45RA- memory CD4+ T cells from PBMCs. This TCR came from a human donor with narcolepsy. CDR3 sequence reads: CASSPQGLGTDTQYF. In DNA form, the CDR3 reads TGTGCCAGCAGTCCACAGGGTCTGGGCACAGATACGCAGTATTTT.